Listed here is a single TCR beta chain. It has no known antigen specificity. Qualities for individual bases were not recorded, and no much larger clone is one base off. The data were obtained in a study of CD8+ T cells in alopecia areata (dated by TCRdb to the late 2010s). About the investigation overall: Treated patients were enrolled in an open-label pilot trial of oral tofacitinib, 5 to 10 mg twice daily, for moderate-to-severe alopecia areata. Tofacitinib was administered for 6 to 18 months, and 6 months of follow-up off drug were then conducted to assess delayed response and recurrence. The SALT score, which quantifies the percentage of affected scalp surface area, was used to measure disease severity in treated patients. The study used high-throughput TCRbeta sequencing to examine T cell clonal expansion in alopecia areata, in both the C3H/HeJ mouse model and human patients. Scalp tissue and sorted CD4+ and CD8+ peripheral blood T cells from patchy and totalis/universalis alopecia areata patients and from healthy controls were covered by human TCRbeta sequencing. Tofacitinib-treated patients had biopsies at baseline and at 4 and 24 weeks of treatment, with a later scalp biopsy in several patients. Clonality in the scalp was compared among normal scalp (n=4), patchy alopecia areata scalp (n=8), and alopecia totalis/universalis scalp (n=8). RNA came from the PAXgene miRNA kit for fixed scalp, the miRNeasy kit for PBMCs, and the RNeasy kit for mouse skin. TCRbeta CDR3 regions were amplified by immunoSEQ multiplex PCR with 35 Vbeta forward and 13 Jbeta reverse primers. General findings and caveats noted by the study authors: Many expanded lesional clones were found to persist in scalp and blood during tofacitinib treatment, and relapse after treatment cessation may be partly explained by this persistence. Unlike mouse skin, where gammadelta T cells dominate, normal human skin contains resident alphabeta T cells that get sequenced too, which complicates analysis of the scalp TCR repertoire. Compared with normal scalp, lesional scalp, particularly in alopecia totalis/universalis, had higher clonality and more expanded CD8+ clones, which suggests antigenic drive. Shared TCR sequences between patients were less evident than in mice, which may be partly attributable to HLA diversity in the patient population. Because the treated cohort was small and included a single nonresponder, larger studies are needed to assess links between baseline CD8+ expansion and response. With tofacitinib, both scalp clonality and the number of expanded CD8+ clones among the top 100 scalp clones went down significantly.

To prepare the library, the immunoSEQ multiplex PCR assay was applied. For TCR sequencing, RNA was extracted from every sample and reverse transcribed into cDNA to serve as template. SuperScript III was used to make first-strand cDNA, primed with a 2:1 mix of oligo-dT and random hexamers. A synthetic immune receptor repertoire was used to gauge amplification bias, and whatever bias remained was removed computationally. The paper's data handling went like this. Raw reads were preprocessed to remove errors, and CDR3 was defined by IMGT conventions from the conserved cysteine to phenylalanine. To get clonality, Shannon entropy was normalized by log2 of the number of productive unique TCRs and the result was subtracted from 1. Whether each scalp clone was CD4 or CD8 was inferred by checking scalp TCRbeta sequences against the CD4 and CD8 repertoires from sorted blood. TCRdb limited this immuneACCESS table to in-frame rearrangements with V and J called. A share of clones is missing; checked studies link under half to unresolved V genes, and the rest is unexplained. V, J and clone size were drawn from that table, and D and trimming were deduced from the DNA. The sample profile shows about 140,000 clones; approximately 80% of them were found once. Of the sample, roughly 25% falls within the top ten clones.

What the time point label conveys for this sample: 4 weeks on oral tofacitinib. The treatment or condition tag for this specimen amounts to: oral pan-JAK inhibitor, 5-10 mg twice daily. Lesional scalp punch biopsies and peripheral blood were obtained from alopecia areata patients. After PBMCs were isolated by density centrifugation and stained for CD3, CD4 and CD8, a FACSAria was used to sort CD4+ and CD8+ T cells. The CDR3 measures 14 amino acids from cysteine to phenylalanine. Left in the record is the CDR3 DNA by itself, 42 bases read in frame from the first base. Relative to germline, V is 8 bases shorter and J is 0 bases shorter, with 14 bases between their ends. Sequences SQVTM (CDR1) and ANQGSEA (CDR2) are obtained from the germline V gene.

Recombination joined TRBV29-1 with TRBJ2-1; TRBD2 is a possible D gene, resting on 6 matching bases. The sequences come from CD8+ T cells sorted from blood, collected at week 4, from a patient treated with tofacitinib. The TCR was taken from a human donor with alopecia areata. The DNA reads TGCAGCTGGGCCGGGACTTTCTCCTACAATGAGCAGTTCTTC. This codes for CSWAGTFSYNEQFF.